This T cell receptor (beta chain) is drawn from a study of T-cell reconstitution after alpha-beta-depleted transplantation in children. The TCRbeta library incorporated unique molecular identifiers. Via MiXCR, TCRdb re-called the PCR reads, giving one row per CDR3 protein. This table has a few hundred thousand distinct CDR3 sequences, about 9.3% appearing once. This clonotype was recorded a few times. The sequence was collected from a human donor who donated a stem cell graft to a child with acute lymphoblastic leukemia. This specimen consisted of PBMCs from the stem cell graft donor, obtained from the stem cell graft.

CDR3 coding DNA: TGCAGTGCTAGAAACAGGGTTCTTACAGATACGCAGTATTTT. Encoded protein: CSARNRVLTDTQYF. The chain employs TRBV20-1 and TRBJ2-3; tentative D call: TRBD1 (6 bases). V was pared by 2 bases and J by 3 bases, with 12 bases between. CDR1 and CDR2 from the germline V gene are DFQATT and SNEGSKA (reference sequence). This CDR3 has 14 amino acids.